What follows are 22 T cell receptor beta chains derived from one specimen sequenced in a study of T cell changes during pregnancy in multiple sclerosis. Assay used: immunoSEQ multiplex PCR; TCRdb lists only in-frame clones, some missing. The repertoire holds just over 80,000 clones, with nearly 95% as singletons. The starting material was peripheral blood, obtained in the second trimester of pregnancy. All receptors come from a female donor with multiple sclerosis, enrolled in a pregnancy study.

The chain recombines TRBV11-2 with TRBJ2-1; 11 nucleotides match TRBD2. The CDR3 spans 14 residues. CDR1 is SGHAT and CDR2 is FQNNGV in the germline V gene. V trimming: 1 base; J trimming: 9 bases; junction bases outside the gene matches: 2. CDR3 loop: CASSLVAGGGEQFF. The CDR3 nucleotides are TGTGCCAGCAGCTTAGTAGCGGGAGGGGGTGAGCAGTTCTTC.

The chain carries TRBV7-8 and TRBJ2-3; 9 bases are shared with TRBD1. The CDR3 sequence is 15 residues long. V lost 0 bases and J lost 6; bases outside the gene matches: 4. Per germline, CDR1 SGHVS and CDR2 FQNEAQ. The CDR3 coding sequence is TGTGCCAGCAGCTTAGCGGGACAGGGAGCCGATACGCAGTATTTT. Amino acid sequence: CASSLAGQGADTQYF.

The CDR3 protein is CATPGTTKETQYF. The CDR3 coding sequence is TGTGCCACCCCCGGGACAACAAAAGAGACCCAGTACTTC. The chain recombines TRBV2 with TRBJ2-5, with D maybe TRBD1 (6 bases). The CDR3 spans 13 residues. Germline-derived CDR1 and CDR2 are SNHLY and FYNNEI. The V end was cut by 10 bases, the J end by 3 bases, with 15 bases between.

This chain links TRBV19 with TRBJ2-4; D is perhaps TRBD2 (6 bases). The CDR3 loop spans 17 amino acids. V was clipped by 5 bases and J by 0 bases, with 17 bases between them. Germline CDR1 LNHDA, CDR2 SQIVND (reference sequence). CDR3 DNA: TGTGCCAGTAGTCGAAGGGCGGAGGGCCTAGCCAAAAACATTCAGTACTTC. It codes for CASSRRAEGLAKNIQYF.

This rearrangement joins TRBV11-2 to TRBJ2-5; no clear D. Germline CDR1 SGHAT, CDR2 FQNNGV. This CDR3 is built from 14 residues. Trimming left V 7 bases short and J 5 bases short, with 17 bases between. The CDR3 nucleotides are TGTGCCAGCACCAAGAATGACAATACCGAGACCCAGTACTTC. Protein sequence: CASTKNDNTETQYF. The whole variable domain, remainder taken from reference TRBV11-2 and TRBJ2-5, is EAGVAQSPRYKIIEKRQSVAFWCNPISGHATLYWYQQILGQGPKLLIQFQNNGVVDDSQLPKDRFSAERLKGVDSTLKIQPAKLEDSAVYLCASTKNDNTETQYFGPGTRLLVL.

V is TRBV7-8 and J is TRBJ2-1; 7 nucleotides match TRBD1. The J segment lost 6 bases and the V segment lost 6 bases, leaving 8 bases of the junction unmatched. Germline V gene lookup returns CDR1 SGHVS and CDR2 FQNEAQ. The CDR3 is 14 amino acids. CDR3 nucleotide sequence: TGTGCCAGCAGAAACAGGGGACAAGGCAATGAGCAGTTCTTC. The encoded protein is CASRNRGQGNEQFF.

This sequence joins TRBV28 and TRBJ1-1; TRBD1 is a possible D gene (5 bases). Per the germline V gene, CDR1 is MDHEN and CDR2 is SYDVKM. The CDR3 covers 13 residues. Trimming pared 5 bases from V and 6 bases from J, leaving 13 bases between. CDR3 residues: CASSPRDTAEAFF. In DNA, the CDR3 is TGTGCCAGCAGTCCCAGGGATACCGCTGAAGCTTTCTTT.

This clone was counted between two and nine times. The J gene is TRBJ2-5, the V gene TRBV30, with TRBD1 identical over 7 bases. Germline V gives CDR1 GTSNPN, CDR2 SVGIG (reference sequence). The CDR3 is 11 residues long. V shed 6 bases and J 9 bases; nucleotides not matched to a gene: 7. CDR3 sequence: CACNRGRSQYF. Written as DNA, the CDR3 is TGTGCCTGTAACAGGGGTAGGTCCCAGTACTTC.

The chain has TRBV27 and TRBJ1-2; D might be TRBD1 (6 bases). The CDR3 has 14 residues. The V gene's germline CDR1 is MNHEY and CDR2 SMNVEV (reference sequence). The germline V and J ends were trimmed by 4 bases and 2 bases, with 11 bases remaining between them. The CDR3 nucleotides read TGTGCCAGCAGTTCGGGACAAGCCAACTATGGCTACACCTTC. The encoded protein is CASSSGQANYGYTF.

The chain carries TRBV30 and TRBJ2-7, with 8 nucleotides matching TRBD1. Germline V CDR1 and CDR2: GTSNPN, SVGIG (reference sequence). The trim removed 0 bases at V and 5 bases at J, leaving 0 bases unmatched. This CDR3 region has 12 residues. CDR3 residues: CAWSVQGDEQYF. CDR3 DNA: TGTGCCTGGAGTGTACAGGGGGACGAGCAGTACTTC.

The chain has TRBV28 and TRBJ2-1, with D possibly TRBD1 on 5 matching bases. Germline-derived CDR1 and CDR2 are MDHEN and SYDVKM. With 2 bases removed from V and 12 bases from J, the gap between germline ends came to 14 bases. The CDR3 covers 13 residues. CDR3 nucleotides: TGTGCCAGCAGTTTAACCAGGGTCAGGACGCAGTTCTTC. It yields the protein CASSLTRVRTQFF. Together with reference TRBV28 and TRBJ2-1, the CDR3 gives the full variable domain: DVKVTQSSRYLVKRTGEKVFLECVQDMDHENMFWYRQDPGLGLRLIYFSYDVKMKEKGDIPEGYSVSREKKERFSLILESASTNQTSMYLCASSLTRVRTQFFGPGTRLTVL.

This chain uses TRBV7-9 with TRBJ1-2, with D unresolved. The CDR3 length is 12 residues. V was clipped by 1 base and J by 9 bases, with 9 bases between them. CDR1 is SEHNR and CDR2 is FQNEAQ in the germline V gene (reference sequence). The CDR3 DNA reads as TGTGCCAGCAGCTTAGGTCAGATGAGCTACACCTTC. This translates into CASSLGQMSYTF.

The V gene is TRBV29-1, the J gene TRBJ2-7; D is possibly TRBD1 (5 bases). The CDR3 consists of 14 residues. CDR1 is SQVTM and CDR2 is ANQGSEA in the germline V gene. The V end was cut by 7 bases, the J end by 0 bases, with 16 bases between. The CDR3 protein is CSAVGDGVSYEQYF. The CDR3 DNA is TGCAGCGCCGTAGGGGATGGAGTCTCCTACGAGCAGTACTTC.

The V gene is TRBV30, the J gene TRBJ2-1, with 7 positions matching TRBD1. CDR3 length: 11 amino acids. V gave up 4 bases and J gave up 7 bases; unmatched junction bases: 1. CDR1 is GTSNPN, CDR2 SVGIG, per germline (reference sequence). CDR3: CAWTGGNEQFF. Written as DNA, the CDR3 is TGTGCCTGGACAGGGGGAAATGAGCAGTTCTTC.

CDR3 DNA sequence: TGTGCCACCAGCAGAGGGACAGGGGACACCGGGGAGCTGTTTTTT. As protein: CATSRGTGDTGELFF. The rearrangement joins TRBV15 to TRBJ2-2; 9 bases map to TRBD1. Trimming removed 1 base from V and 3 bases from J; junction bases left unmatched: 0. This CDR3 region has 15 residues. Looked up from germline, CDR1 is LNHNV and CDR2 is YYDKDF (reference sequence).

This clone was seen just once. This chain uses TRBV7-8 with TRBJ2-7; 10 nucleotides agree with TRBD1. Germline V gives CDR1 SGHVS, CDR2 FQNEAQ. The CDR3 spans 13 residues. Trimming cost V 5 bases and J 7 bases; bases outside gene matches: 5. The CDR3 spells CASSRQGAGEQYF. CDR3 coding DNA: TGTGCCAGCAGCAGACAGGGGGCGGGGGAGCAGTACTTC.

The chain uses TRBV7-6 and TRBJ2-7; 11 bases are shared with TRBD1. CDR3 length: 15 residues. The J segment lost 3 bases and the V segment lost 4 bases, leaving 5 bases of the junction unmatched. Germline V lookup: CDR1 SGHVS, CDR2 FNYEAQ. The CDR3 is CASSSGTGGFYEQYF. The CDR3 nucleotides read TGTGCCAGCAGCTCCGGGACAGGGGGTTTCTACGAGCAGTACTTC.

This clone was counted once. The chain links TRBV7-6 to TRBJ2-2; D gene ambiguous. The CDR3 length is 16 residues. V lost 0 bases, J lost 1 base, and 9 bases lay in between. CDR1 is SGHVS and CDR2 is FNYEAQ in the germline V gene. The CDR3 sequence is CASSLAFWRNTGELFF. CDR3 bases: TGTGCCAGCAGCTTAGCGTTTTGGAGGAACACCGGGGAGCTGTTTTTT. The variable domain in full, with the rest retrieved from reference TRBV7-6 and TRBJ2-2, is GAGVSQSPRYKVTKRGQDVALRCDPISGHVSLYWYRQALGQGPEFLTYFNYEAQQDKSGLPNDRFSAERPEGSISTLTIQRTEQRDSAMYRCASSLAFWRNTGELFFGEGSRLTVL.

The gene calls are TRBV7-3 and TRBJ2-1; 9 bases align to TRBD2. J was trimmed by 5 bases and V by 1 base; bases with no gene match: 3. The CDR3 is 15 amino acids. Germline values: CDR1 SGHTA, CDR2 FQGTGA. The CDR3 here is CASSLIAGENNEQFF. In DNA, the CDR3 is TGTGCCAGCAGCTTAATAGCGGGAGAAAACAATGAGCAGTTCTTC.

V usage is TRBV12-5 and J usage is TRBJ1-5; TRBD1 matches 8 bases. CDR1 and CDR2 from the germline V gene are LGHNT and FRNRAP. Trimming took 7 bases from V and 9 from J; bases not matched to a gene: 8. This CDR3 has 13 residues. The chain's CDR3 is CASDTDRAPPQHF. CDR3 DNA: TGTGCTAGTGATACGGACAGGGCACCGCCCCAGCATTTT.

V is TRBV5-6 and J is TRBJ2-7; D is possibly TRBD1 (5 bases). CDR1 and CDR2 (germline): SGHDT, YYEEEE. CDR3 size: 12 residues. Trimming took off 4 bases at V and 6 bases at J, with 11 bases between the two ends. The DNA of the CDR3 is TGTGCCAGCAGCGCTGGGGCAGGCGAGCAGTACTTC. This gives the protein CASSAGAGEQYF.

The chain couples TRBV4-1 to TRBJ2-5; TRBD2 aligns across 8 bases. V shed 0 bases and J 6 bases; nucleotides not matched to a gene: 9. This CDR3 spans 16 amino acids. Germline loops: CDR1 MGHRA, CDR2 YSYEKL. As DNA, the CDR3 is TGCGCCAGCAGCCAAGATCCGGCGGGAGGACGGAAGACCCAGTACTTC. Amino acids: CASSQDPAGGRKTQYF.